This T cell receptor beta chain is drawn from a study of shared clonotypes between healthy human individuals. Overall study results and limits: Larger richness was generally estimated for naive than memory subsets.

As concerns this clone: Antigen specificity is unknown.

CDR1 MNHEY and CDR2 SVGAGI come from the germline V gene. This CDR3 spans 15 amino acids. After removal of 7 bases from V and 3 bases from J, the junction contained 8 bases not matched to a gene. Clones were sequenced by immunoSEQ multiplex PCR, and TCRdb holds only the in-frame ones, with some missing. The sample lists 800,000 to 1,200,000 clones; 78% were seen once. The clonotype originates from a man younger than 35 in good health. Some clones in this sample may be carry-over from other donors' samples. J is TRBJ2-2 and V is TRBV6-5; 7 bases are shared with TRBD1. Source material: memory CD4+ T cells from PBMCs. Subset in this sample: CD45RA-negative fraction. The CDR3 DNA reads TGTGCCAGCAAAGCGAGGGGGCTAGACACCGGGGAGCTGTTTTTT. Encoded protein: CASKARGLDTGELFF.